Listed below are T cell receptor beta chains from one sample, sequenced in a study of blood T cell repertoires in COVID-19. The data were produced by immunoSEQ multiplex PCR, yet TCRdb's version contains in-frame clones alone and is incomplete. The table shows approximately 210,000 clones, with roughly nine tenths occurring only once. The specimen was peripheral blood. Receptors were obtained from a man aged 40-49 years with active or convalescent COVID-19. Each CDR3 is given with its conserved first and last residue. The D gene is left open where the match is weak. Size is omitted from some rows. Given values are once, few, many or a class for expanded clones.

V,size,D,J,CDR3,DNA
TRBV7-9,NA,NA,TRBJ1-3,CASSLAAGNTIYF,TGTGCCAGCAGCTTAGCCGCTGGAAACACCATATATTTT
TRBV27,NA,TRBD2,TRBJ2-7,CASSSSGPGSSEQYF,TGTGCCAGCAGTTCTAGCGGGCCGGGGTCATCCGAGCAGTACTTC
TRBV3-1/TRBV3-2,once,TRBD2,TRBJ2-1,CASSQIGGGAGYNEQFF,TGTGCCAGCAGCCAAATCGGCGGGGGGGCGGGCTACAATGAGCAGTTCTTC
TRBV4-1,NA,TRBD1,TRBJ1-6,CASNYPGQNNSPLHF,TGCGCCAGCAACTATCCGGGACAGAATAATTCACCCCTCCACTTT
TRBV28,NA,TRBD1,TRBJ2-6,CASSPGQGVVSGANVLTF,TGTGCCAGCAGTCCTGGACAGGGGGTGGTATCTGGGGCCAACGTCCTGACTTTC
TRBV28,NA,NA,TRBJ1-4,CASSLLRVLDEKLFF,TGTGCCAGCAGTTTGTTGAGGGTCCTAGATGAAAAACTGTTTTTT
TRBV27,few,TRBD1,TRBJ2-7,CASSLGQRSYEQYF,TGTGCCAGCAGCCTGGGACAGCGATCCTACGAGCAGTACTTC
TRBV6-5,NA,TRBD2,TRBJ2-1,CASSKLAGPYNEQFF,TGTGCCAGCAGTAAACTAGCGGGCCCTTACAATGAGCAGTTCTTC
TRBV4-2,NA,NA,TRBJ1-4,CASSQDGRVFATNEKLFF,TGTGCCAGCAGCCAAGATGGCCGTGTCTTTGCAACTAATGAAAAACTGTTTTTT
TRBV7-2,NA,TRBD2,TRBJ2-5,CASSLLRGGWKETQYF,TGTGCCAGCAGCTTATTACGGGGGGGATGGAAAGAGACCCAGTACTTC
TRBV6-1,NA,NA,TRBJ1-5,CASSEFQNQPQHF,TGTGCCAGCAGTGAATTTCAGAATCAGCCCCAGCATTTT
TRBV28,NA,TRBD1,TRBJ2-1,CASSGSAQGERSYNEQFF,TGTGCCAGCAGTGGGTCAGCACAGGGGGAGCGGTCCTACAATGAGCAGTTCTTC
TRBV6-1,NA,NA,TRBJ1-6,CASSELPPGGSSYNSPLHF,TGTGCCAGCAGTGAACTCCCGCCGGGCGGGAGCTCCTATAATTCACCCCTCCACTTT
TRBV27,NA,NA,TRBJ1-5,CASSSNSNQPQHF,TGTGCCAGCTCCAGTAATAGCAATCAGCCCCAGCATTTT
TRBV18,NA,TRBD1,TRBJ2-5,CASSPNRGRETQYF,TGTGCCAGCTCACCGAACAGGGGGCGAGAGACCCAGTACTTC
TRBV3-1/TRBV3-2,NA,NA,TRBJ2-3,CASSQEASFASTDTQYF,TGTGCCAGCAGCCAAGAGGCTAGCTTCGCTAGCACAGATACGCAGTATTTT
TRBV29-1,NA,TRBD1,TRBJ1-2,CSVDRDLLKGGYTF,TGCAGCGTCGACAGGGACCTCCTAAAAGGTGGCTACACCTTC
TRBV5-1,NA,TRBD2,TRBJ2-1,CASSYGTSGSGEQFF,TGCGCCAGCAGCTATGGGACTAGCGGGAGCGGGGAGCAGTTCTTC
TRBV6-5,NA,NA,TRBJ1-1,CASSPTTTLPKAFF,TGTGCCAGCAGCCCGACTACAACACTCCCCAAAGCTTTCTTT
TRBV6-2/TRBV6-3,NA,NA,TRBJ2-7,CASSFTYEQYF,TGTGCCAGCAGTTTTACCTACGAGCAGTACTTC
TRBV29-1,NA,TRBD1,TRBJ2-2,CSVDTGQGYSGELFF,TGCAGCGTTGATACCGGACAGGGGTATTCGGGGGAGCTGTTTTTT
TRBV28,NA,TRBD1,TRBJ1-1,CASSFSTGGWAFF,TGTGCCAGCAGTTTCTCGACAGGGGGTTGGGCTTTCTTT
TRBV28,NA,NA,TRBJ1-1,CASNPGGVNTEAFF,TGTGCCAGCAACCCAGGCGGGGTTAACACTGAAGCTTTCTTT
TRBV19,NA,NA,TRBJ2-7,CASSIEGRQYF,TGTGCCAGTAGTATAGAAGGGAGGCAGTACTTC
TRBV28,NA,NA,TRBJ2-3,CASRNTLTDSDTQYF,TGTGCCAGCAGGAACACGTTGACAGACTCAGATACGCAGTATTTT
TRBV25-1,NA,TRBD1,TRBJ1-4,CASRPDRGGYEKLFF,TGTGCCAGCAGACCTGACAGGGGAGGTTATGAAAAACTGTTTTTT
TRBV27,NA,TRBD2,TRBJ2-1,CASSSSPVASGEQFF,TGTGCCAGCAGTTCCTCCCCTGTGGCTAGCGGGGAGCAGTTCTTC
TRBV7-9,few,NA,TRBJ1-4,CASSLVLTKVEKLFF,TGTGCCAGCAGCTTAGTCTTGACAAAAGTTGAAAAACTGTTTTTT
TRBV5-1,NA,NA,TRBJ2-1,CASSLGSSYNEQFF,TGCGCCAGCAGCTTAGGGAGCTCCTACAATGAGCAGTTCTTC
TRBV6-4,NA,TRBD2,TRBJ2-1,CASNVRAGGPDEQFF,TGTGCCAGCAACGTTCGAGCGGGAGGGCCAGATGAGCAGTTCTTC
TRBV5-1,NA,NA,TRBJ2-7,CASSLATDYEQYF,TGCGCCAGCAGCTTGGCGACAGATTACGAGCAGTACTTC
TRBV29-1,NA,NA,TRBJ1-2,CSVFAAADAFPLGYTF,TGCAGCGTTTTCGCGGCGGCGGATGCCTTCCCTCTTGGCTACACCTTC
TRBV5-1,NA,TRBD2,TRBJ2-3,CASSVTSGITDTQYF,TGCGCCAGCAGCGTGACTAGCGGTATCACAGATACGCAGTATTTT
TRBV2,once,NA,TRBJ2-7,CASSPDSGEQYF,TGTGCCAGCAGTCCGGACTCCGGCGAGCAGTACTTC
TRBV5-1,NA,TRBD1,TRBJ1-4,CASSLVSPGTGTANEKLFF,TGCGCCAGCAGCTTGGTGTCGCCCGGGACAGGGACAGCTAATGAAAAACTGTTTTTT
TRBV7-9,NA,TRBD1,TRBJ2-5,CASSLEGQGRKTQYF,TGTGCCAGCAGCTTAGAGGGACAGGGAAGAAAGACCCAGTACTTC
TRBV7-3,NA,TRBD2,TRBJ2-7,CASSSGLAERDEQYF,TGTGCCAGCAGCTCGGGACTAGCGGAAAGGGATGAGCAGTACTTC
TRBV28,NA,TRBD2,TRBJ2-3,CAGASGGSTDTQYF,TGTGCCGGAGCTAGCGGAGGAAGCACAGATACGCAGTATTTT
TRBV5-5,NA,NA,TRBJ1-2,CASSGGQINYGYTF,TGTGCCAGCAGCGGAGGACAGATTAACTATGGCTACACCTTC
TRBV7-2,NA,NA,TRBJ1-3,CASSLVGPSSGNTIYF,TGTGCCAGCAGCTTAGTGGGCCCGAGCTCTGGAAACACCATATATTTT
TRBV9,NA,NA,TRBJ2-7,CASSALAGEGEQYF,TGTGCCAGCAGCGCCTTGGCAGGGGAGGGCGAGCAGTACTTC
TRBV15,NA,NA,TRBJ1-3,CATSRDSPGGNTIYF,TGTGCCACCAGCAGAGATTCGCCCGGGGGAAACACCATATATTTT
TRBV29-1,once,TRBD1,TRBJ1-1,CSVQGQGLFSAEAFF,TGCAGCGTGCAAGGACAGGGATTATTTAGCGCTGAAGCTTTCTTT
TRBV25-1,NA,NA,TRBJ2-7,CASSEAHSYEQYF,TGTGCCAGCAGTGAAGCGCACTCCTACGAGCAGTACTTC
TRBV10-3,NA,NA,TRBJ1-5,CAISGGTNQPQHF,TGTGCCATCAGTGGGGGGACTAATCAGCCCCAGCATTTT
TRBV7-3,once,NA,TRBJ1-1,CASSLTRGSGTEAFF,TGTGCCAGCAGCTTAACCAGAGGGTCGGGCACTGAAGCTTTCTTT
TRBV18,NA,TRBD1,TRBJ1-1,CASAKTGGSGTEAFF,TGTGCCAGCGCTAAGACAGGGGGTTCGGGGACTGAAGCTTTCTTT
TRBV14,NA,NA,TRBJ1-1,CASSQGARTEAFF,TGTGCCAGCAGCCAGGGGGCGAGGACTGAAGCTTTCTTT
TRBV28,NA,TRBD1,TRBJ1-2,CASNQGGDLRGYTF,TGTGCCAGCAATCAGGGGGGCGACCTGAGGGGCTACACCTTC
TRBV5-4,NA,TRBD2,TRBJ2-1,CASSPGTSSYNEQFF,TGTGCCAGCAGTCCCGGGACTAGCTCCTACAATGAGCAGTTCTTC
TRBV5-1,NA,TRBD2,TRBJ2-2,CASSPNSRTSGDTGELFF,TGCGCCAGCAGCCCAAACTCACGGACTAGCGGGGACACCGGGGAGCTGTTTTTT
TRBV27,once,NA,TRBJ1-6,CASSSRQALHSPLHF,TGTGCCAGCAGTTCTCGACAGGCTTTGCATTCACCCCTCCACTTT
TRBV19,NA,NA,TRBJ1-1,CATKPKQPNTEAFF,TGTGCCACCAAGCCCAAACAGCCGAACACTGAAGCTTTCTTT